These 3 T cell receptor beta chains were all obtained from the same sample, sequenced in a study of T cell responses to AZD1222 COVID-19 vaccine. Profiling relied on immunoSEQ multiplex PCR, and the TCRdb table lists in-frame clones only, not all of them. The sample lists 110,000 to 150,000 clones, about 93% occurring once. This specimen was peripheral blood, taken on day 0 of AZD1222 vaccination. These receptors came from an adult in good health.

This chain uses TRBV6-2 or TRBV6-3 with TRBJ1-5; D might be TRBD1 (6 bases). The V gene's germline CDR1 is MNHEY and CDR2 SVGEGT. Trimming took off 4 bases at V and 4 bases at J, with 11 bases between the two ends. This CDR3 spans 14 amino acids. The CDR3 nucleotides read TGTGCCAGCAGTTCTGGACAGTTAAATCAGCCCCAGCATTTT. Amino acids: CASSSGQLNQPQHF.

V is TRBV12-3 or TRBV12-4 and J is TRBJ2-7; D is ambiguous. V lost 2 bases, J lost 3 bases, and 5 bases lay in between. The CDR3 is 12 residues long. CDR3 sequence: CASSLSNYEQYF. The CDR3 DNA sequence: TGTGCCAGCAGTTTATCAAACTACGAGCAGTACTTC.

The chain carries TRBV2 and TRBJ1-2; perhaps TRBD1 as D (5 bases). V was pared by 6 bases and J by 4 bases, with 15 bases between. The germline V gene has CDR1 SNHLY and CDR2 FYNNEI. The CDR3 has 14 amino acids. In DNA form, the CDR3 reads TGTGCCAGCAGCCCGGTCACAGGCTCCTATGGCTACACCTTC. It translates to CASSPVTGSYGYTF.